This is a list of T cell receptor beta chains from one sample in a study of T cell responses to AZD1222 COVID-19 vaccine. Produced via immunoSEQ multiplex PCR; TCRdb's table is partial and in-frame only. The sample carries more than 150,000 clones, more than 75% recorded once. The specimen was peripheral blood, collected 28 days after the second AZD1222 dose. These receptors all come from an adult who received the AZD1222 COVID-19 vaccine. The CDR3 runs from the conserved cysteine through the conserved F or W. Each record gives: V gene, CDR3 protein.

V gene: TRBV27
CDR3 protein: CASSFPTGNSPLHF

V gene: TRBV11-3
CDR3 protein: CASCGRAIYEQYF

V gene: TRBV3-1/TRBV3-2
CDR3 protein: CASSQDSGLYTGELFF

V gene: TRBV15
CDR3 protein: CATSRDPHSGRAAGELFF

V gene: TRBV27
CDR3 protein: CASSLIGTGGNQPQHF

V gene: TRBV4-2
CDR3 protein: CASSQDLAGTGELFF

V gene: TRBV7-9
CDR3 protein: CASSLEGAGRETQYF

V gene: TRBV3-1/TRBV3-2
CDR3 protein: CASSHRESNQPQHF

V gene: TRBV9
CDR3 protein: CASSVEAGGGARYNEQFF

V gene: TRBV28
CDR3 protein: CASSPSGTGGFGANVLTF

V gene: TRBV27
CDR3 protein: CASSSAGSAKTQYF

V gene: TRBV6-5
CDR3 protein: CASSYMVQRGPETQYF

V gene: TRBV28
CDR3 protein: CASSPPLAKNIQYF

V gene: TRBV9
CDR3 protein: CASSKVQGHEQYF

V gene: TRBV5-3
CDR3 protein: CARSLNLGQLENTGELFF

V gene: TRBV7-9
CDR3 protein: CASSHRDRGSSGNTIYF

V gene: TRBV9
CDR3 protein: CASSSQAGGGLDGPTGELFF

V gene: TRBV19
CDR3 protein: CASSPLGRTYNEQFF

V gene: TRBV19
CDR3 protein: CASSILGTSGLFSSYNEQFF

V gene: TRBV28
CDR3 protein: CASSPKRNYEQYF